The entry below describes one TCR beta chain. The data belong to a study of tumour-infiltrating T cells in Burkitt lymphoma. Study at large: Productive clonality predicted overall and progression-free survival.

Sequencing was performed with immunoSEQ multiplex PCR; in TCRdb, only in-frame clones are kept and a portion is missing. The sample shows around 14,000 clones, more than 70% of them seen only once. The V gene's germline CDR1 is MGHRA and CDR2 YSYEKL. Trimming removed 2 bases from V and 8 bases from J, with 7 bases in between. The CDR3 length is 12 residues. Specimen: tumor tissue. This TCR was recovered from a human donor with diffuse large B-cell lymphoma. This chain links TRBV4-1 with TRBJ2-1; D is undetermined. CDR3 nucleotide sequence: TGCGCCAGCAGCCAAAGTCGATATGAGCAGTTCTTC. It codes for CASSQSRYEQFF.